The T cell receptor beta chain described here comes from a study of blood T cells in healthy people across ages. Whole-study findings and limits: Not knowing donor CMV status may have confounded expanded clonotype changes.

The CDR3 totals 12 residues. The germline CDR1 and CDR2 sequences are MGHRA and YSYEKL. Trimming removed 4 bases at V and 6 bases at J, with 6 bases between. Together with a sample-barcoded 5' primer, a J-beta primer mix was included in a second PCR lasting roughly 6 to 12 cycles. Unique molecular identifiers of 12 random nucleotides labeled each cDNA. At least 3 million CDR3-containing paired-end reads were obtained per sample. Each CDR3 protein is one row after TCRdb ran MiXCR on the 5' RACE reads. The sample records roughly 1.6 million distinct CDR3 sequences, around 35% being singletons. Turning to this clonotype: Its antigen is currently unknown.

In each sample, at least 7 million PBMCs were isolated. J is TRBJ1-4 and V is TRBV4-1, with D perhaps TRBD1 (5 bases). Material for sequencing was blood. The TCR sequence derives from a woman younger than 45 in good health. The CDR3: CASSRGDEKLFF. CDR3 DNA sequence: TGCGCCAGCAGCCGAGGGGATGAAAAACTGTTTTTT.